These 21 T cell receptor beta chains were all obtained from the same sample, sequenced in a study of shared clonotypes between healthy human individuals (dated by TCRdb to 2020 to 2022). Receptors were amplified or captured by the immunoSEQ multiplex PCR assay. Here the immuneACCESS table is served through TCRdb, limited to in-frame sequences with V and J called. Missing clones are a known gap in these copies; in checked studies unresolved V genes cover under half, and the rest lacks a known reason. This sample has 2,500,000 or so clones in its table, and approximately 93% of those were observed once. The ten most abundant clones make up more than 0.35% of the sample. Sequenced: naive CD4+ T cells from PBMCs. What the cell subset or site label conveys for this sample: CD45RA+ positively selected. The receptors derive from a man aged 18-30 years in good health. Some clones in this sample may be carry-over from other donors' samples.

V and J are TRBV5-6 and TRBJ2-3, with unresolved D. Trimming removed 4 bases from V and 0 bases from J, with 6 bases in between. CDR3 size: 13 residues. The germline CDR1 and CDR2 sequences are SGHDT and YYEEEE. The chain's CDR3 is CASSTASTDTQYF. CDR3 sequence (DNA): TGTGCCAGCAGCACGGCTAGCACAGATACGCAGTATTTT.

This chain uses TRBV7-9 with TRBJ1-2; 10 bases agree with TRBD1. Per the germline V gene, CDR1 is SEHNR and CDR2 is FQNEAQ (reference sequence). The CDR3 runs 19 residues. Trimming removed 2 bases from V and 6 bases from J; junction bases left unmatched: 18. The CDR3 coding sequence is TGTGCCAGCAGCTTATCCTACAAAAAAGTGACCGGGACAGGGGATGGCTACACCTTC. It translates to CASSLSYKKVTGTGDGYTF.

The chain has TRBV7-5 and TRBJ1-3; the table's TRBD1 call for D was not verified on the DNA. TRBV7-5 is deemed a pseudogene. The CDR3 is 20 amino acids. The CDR3 loop reads CVRSSPGDSGTGGWGNTIYF. CDR3 in DNA: TGTGTCAGAAGCAGCCCCGGGGATTCCGGGACAGGGGGTTGGGGAAACACCATATATTTT.

The V call is TRBV5-1, the J call TRBJ2-1, with D unresolved. Germline-derived CDR1 and CDR2 are SGHRS and YFSETQ. CDR3 size: 16 residues. V lost 4 bases and J lost 0, with 14 bases in between. CDR3 sequence (DNA): TGCGCCAGCAGCCGCGATACCTTGAGCTCCTACAATGAGCAGTTCTTC. Translating gives CASSRDTLSSYNEQFF.

The table lists this clone with a few counts. The CDR3 DNA is TGCAGCGTTGTGCTCAGCTTGAACACTGAAGCTTTCTTT. Its translation is CSVVLSLNTEAFF. The chain has TRBV29-1 and TRBJ1-1; unclear D gene. Germline-derived CDR1 and CDR2 are SQVTM and ANQGSEA. There are 13 residues in the CDR3. Trimming shortened V by 4 bases and J by 0 bases, and 9 bases separated the two germline ends. Complete variable domain (other parts from reference TRBV29-1 and TRBJ1-1): SAVISQKPSRDICQRGTSLTIQCQVDSQVTMMFWYRQQPGQSLTLIATANQGSEATYESGFVIDKFPISRPNLTFSTLTVSNMSPEDSSIYLCSVVLSLNTEAFFGQGTRLTVV.

Points on this clone: Other DNA sequences from this sample encode an identical CDR3 as well. The rearrangement links TRBV18 to TRBJ1-3; a possible D gene is TRBD1 (5 bases). Germline V gene lookup returns CDR1 KGHSH and CDR2 LQKENI. The CDR3 runs 16 residues. Trimming took off 0 bases at V and 0 bases at J, with 9 bases between the two ends. CDR3 amino acids: CASSPPSRASGNTIYF. CDR3 DNA: TGTGCCAGCTCACCACCTTCCAGGGCCTCTGGAAACACCATATATTTT. The whole variable domain, remainder taken from reference TRBV18 and TRBJ1-3, is NAGVMQNPRHLVRRRGQEARLRCSPMKGHSHVYWYRQLPEEGLKFMVYLQKENIIDESGMPKERFSAEFPKEGPSILRIQQVVRGDSAAYFCASSPPSRASGNTIYFGEGSWLTVV.

The rearrangement links TRBV2 to TRBJ2-7, with D maybe TRBD2 (5 bases). This CDR3 has 12 residues. Germline CDR1 and CDR2: SNHLY and FYNNEI. V shed 4 bases and J shed 7 bases, with 11 bases lying between them. This chain's CDR3 is CASSGITGEQYF. In DNA, the CDR3 is TGTGCCAGCAGTGGCATAACGGGGGAGCAGTACTTC.

This clone has a handful of counts. V is TRBV7-2 and J is TRBJ1-2; D ambiguous. Germline CDR1 and CDR2: SGHTA and FQGNSA. Trimming stripped 1 base from V and 11 bases from J, with 11 bases between. The CDR3 has 12 residues. The CDR3 is CASSLEGSGYTF. In DNA form, the CDR3 reads TGTGCCAGCAGCTTAGAAGGGAGTGGTTACACCTTC. The entire variable domain, with the rest obtained from reference TRBV7-2 and TRBJ1-2, is as follows: GAGVSQSPSNKVTEKGKDVELRCDPISGHTALYWYRQSLGQGLEFLIYFQGNSAPDKSGLPSDRFSAERTGGSVSTLTIQRTQQEDSAVYLCASSLEGSGYTFGSGTRLTVV.

The V and J genes are TRBV6-6 and TRBJ1-5; D perhaps matches TRBD1 (5 bases). Germline lookup yields CDR1 MNHNY and CDR2 SVGAGI (reference sequence). The CDR3 length is 14 residues. The V gene lost 10 bases and the J gene lost 0 bases, with 13 bases spanning the gap. This CDR3 reads CATADRYSNQPQHF. CDR3 sequence (DNA): TGTGCCACGGCTGACAGATATAGCAATCAGCCCCAGCATTTT.

The chain has TRBV5-1 and TRBJ1-4; D may be TRBD1 (5 bases). CDR3 length: 14 residues. Germline CDR1 reads SGHRS; CDR2 reads YFSETQ. With 4 bases removed from V and 6 bases from J, the gap between germline ends came to 13 bases. The CDR3 region is CASSGVAGDEKLFF. The CDR3 coding sequence is TGCGCCAGCAGCGGGGTGGCGGGGGATGAAAAACTGTTTTTT.

This rearrangement joins TRBV5-4 to TRBJ2-1; 12 bases are a match to TRBD1. The CDR3 is made up of 15 amino acids. Germline V gene data show CDR1 as SGHNT and CDR2 as YYREEE (reference sequence). The V and J ends lost 2 bases and 9 bases, in that order; junction bases with no gene match: 6. The CDR3: CASSFGDRGRIEQFF. For the CDR3, the DNA is TGTGCCAGCAGCTTCGGGGACAGGGGGCGGATTGAGCAGTTCTTC.

This clone was seen a single time. The CDR3 loop reads CARQGANRRIAGDNEQFF. For the CDR3, the DNA is TGTGCCCGACAGGGGGCGAATCGTAGGATAGCGGGAGACAATGAGCAGTTCTTC. This chain joins TRBV6-4 and TRBJ2-1; weak D call: TRBD1 (10 bases). Germline CDR1 is MRHNA and CDR2 is SNTAGT. The CDR3 sequence is 18 residues long. The V gene lost 11 bases and the J gene lost 5 bases, with 31 bases spanning the gap.

This clone has more than one count but fewer than ten. In the same sample, other DNA sequences code for this CDR3. This chain connects TRBV5-1 to TRBJ1-5; 8 nucleotides agree with TRBD1. CDR1 SGHRS and CDR2 YFSETQ come from the germline V gene. Trimming at V came to 4 bases and at J to 5 bases, leaving 5 bases not matched to a gene. The CDR3 runs 14 residues. CDR3 residues: CASSPDRADQPQHF. DNA of the CDR3: TGCGCCAGCAGCCCGGACAGGGCGGATCAGCCCCAGCATTTT.

This chain links TRBV5-1 with TRBJ2-3, with D perhaps matching TRBD2 (6 bases). The V gene's germline CDR1 is SGHRS and CDR2 YFSETQ. Trimming removed 0 bases at V and 0 bases at J, with 17 bases between. The CDR3 consists of 18 residues. The CDR3 DNA is TGCGCCAGCAGCTTGGGGTTCGGGGGAGAGGTTAGCACAGATACGCAGTATTTT. Translating gives CASSLGFGGEVSTDTQYF.

The chain is built from TRBV28 and TRBJ1-5; no clear D. V was trimmed by 4 bases and J by 2 bases, leaving 9 bases between them. Germline V lookup: CDR1 MDHEN, CDR2 SYDVKM. The CDR3 is made up of 14 amino acids. CDR3 sequence (DNA): TGTGCCAGCAGTTCTGGGGTGGGCAATCAGCCCCAGCATTTT. Translation: CASSSGVGNQPQHF.

The chain is built from TRBV5-1 and TRBJ2-3; possibly TRBD1 for D (6 bases). CDR3 size: 14 residues. Trimming took 0 bases from V and 6 from J, leaving 11 bases between them. In germline, CDR1 is SGHRS, CDR2 YFSETQ. The CDR3 reads CASSLGDKGDTQYF. The CDR3 bases are TGCGCCAGCAGCTTGGGGGACAAGGGGGATACGCAGTATTTT.

The chain recombines TRBV5-4 with TRBJ2-7; D may correspond to TRBD1 or TRBD2 (5 bases each). The CDR3 loop spans 15 amino acids. Between the trimmed V and J ends, which lost 5 bases and 1 base, there was a span of 16 bases. In germline, CDR1 is SGHNT, CDR2 YYREEE (reference sequence). This CDR3 reads CASRVRGDPSYEQYF. DNA for the CDR3: TGTGCCAGCAGGGTTCGTGGGGACCCTTCCTACGAGCAGTACTTC. Full variable domain (remainder filled in from reference TRBV5-4 and TRBJ2-7): ETGVTQSPTHLIKTRGQQVTLRCSSQSGHNTVSWYQQALGQGPQFIFQYYREEENGRGNFPPRFSGLQFPNYSSELNVNALELDDSALYLCASRVRGDPSYEQYFGPGTRLTVT.

This rearrangement joins TRBV4-2 to TRBJ2-2; 9 nucleotides align to TRBD2. J lost 4 bases, V lost 0 bases, and 12 bases had no gene match. This CDR3 has 19 amino acids. Germline values: CDR1 LGHNA, CDR2 YNFKEQ. The CDR3 DNA follows: TGTGCCAGCAGCCAAGACTTATCAGGGCGCGGGAGGGGCACCGGGGAGCTGTTTTTT. Encoded protein: CASSQDLSGRGRGTGELFF.

On this clone: In the same sample, other DNA sequences code for this CDR3. This rearrangement joins TRBV30 to TRBJ2-3; 8 bases are a match to TRBD2. The CDR3 extends over 14 amino acids. With V trimmed by 2 bases and J by 3 bases, 4 bases remained unmatched. In germline, CDR1 is GTSNPN, CDR2 SVGIG (reference sequence). CDR3 protein: CAWSRSGGTDTQYF. CDR3 bases: TGTGCCTGGAGTAGGTCGGGAGGGACAGATACGCAGTATTTT.

The chain joins TRBV19 to TRBJ1-1; D is possibly TRBD1 (5 bases). The germline CDR1 and CDR2 sequences are LNHDA and SQIVND (reference sequence). The CDR3 consists of 16 residues. V was trimmed by 2 bases and J by 1 base, leaving 14 bases between them. CDR3 region: CASSIIQGTPNTEAFF. The CDR3 coding sequence is TGTGCCAGTAGTATAATCCAGGGAACCCCGAACACTGAAGCTTTCTTT.

V usage is TRBV10-3 and J usage is TRBJ1-3, with 11 bases matching TRBD1. V lost 2 bases, J lost 3 bases, and 6 bases stayed unmatched. This CDR3 region has 17 residues. Germline CDR1 and CDR2: ENHRY and SYGVKD. The CDR3 coding sequence is TGTGCCATCAGTGAGAGGGGACAGGGGGTCGGTGGAAACACCATATATTTT. Translating gives CAISERGQGVGGNTIYF.